The clone carrying this TCR beta chain came up once. The CDR3 sequence is 14 residues long. The germline gives CDR1 MNHEY, CDR2 SVGEGT. Trimming took 2 bases from V and 4 from J, leaving 9 bases between them. In the original workflow: Amplification of reference gene primers provided the estimated nucleated cell counts. This table comes from immunoSEQ multiplex PCR, and its TCRdb copy is limited to in-frame clones, with some not included. Clonal size and the V and J genes are those of that table, whereas D and trimming came from the DNA. The sample has 430,000 or so clones; over 85% are singletons. Seattle participants joined during active infection and were tracked over time. This entry is derived from a study of blood T cell repertoires in COVID-19.

The sample was peripheral blood. The clonotype was recovered from a man younger than 35 with COVID-19, enrolled during active disease. The V gene is TRBV6-2 or TRBV6-3, the J gene TRBJ1-5; no clear D gene. DNA of the CDR3: TGTGCCAGCAGTTACAGTGGAGAGAATCAGCCCCAGCATTTT. This translates into CASSYSGENQPQHF.